This T cell receptor (beta chain) derives from a study of PD-1 blockade in classical Hodgkin lymphoma. Data came from immunoSEQ multiplex PCR; TCRdb stores just in-frame clones and leaves some out. The sample yields roughly 150,000 clones, around four fifths seen once. Germline loops: CDR1 SGHAT, CDR2 FQNNGV. This CDR3 region has 14 residues. The ends lost 5 bases at V and 2 bases at J; junction bases unmatched: 4. Study findings and constraints: At C4D1, TCR diversity had climbed significantly for CD4+ cells, though not for CD8+ cells. Repertoires differed for reasons still undefined, possibly disease activity or prior therapy. Healthy donors were reported to have higher baseline TCR diversity than newly diagnosed patients.

All patients experienced relapse after autologous stem cell transplantation, and brentuximab vedotin exposure was variable. This clone was seen more than once but under ten times. Its antigen is as yet unknown. Here the sequenced sample was peripheral blood mononuclear cells (PBMCs), taken before the second cycle of nivolumab. V and J are TRBV11-2 and TRBJ2-5; 8 bases fit TRBD1. The receptor was isolated from a human donor with classical Hodgkin lymphoma. For the CDR3, the DNA is TGTGCCAGCAGCCGGGGACAGGTTCAAGAGACCCAGTACTTC. It codes for CASSRGQVQETQYF.